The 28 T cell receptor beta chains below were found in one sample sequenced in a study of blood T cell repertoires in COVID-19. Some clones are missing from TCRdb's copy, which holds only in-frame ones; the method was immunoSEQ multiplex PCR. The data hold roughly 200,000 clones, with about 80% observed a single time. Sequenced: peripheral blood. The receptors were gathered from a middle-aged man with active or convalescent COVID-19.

The CDR3 coding sequence is TGTGCCAGCAGCCGACAGGGTTTAGGGGAAAAACTGTTTTTT. Translation: CASSRQGLGEKLFF. The chain has TRBV14 and TRBJ1-4; 7 bases match TRBD1. V was clipped by 4 bases and J by 8 bases; unmatched bases: 7. The CDR3 has 14 residues. Germline V CDR1 and CDR2: SGHDN, FVKESK.

CDR3 sequence reads: CASSKGTTTDTQYF. CDR3 nucleotides: TGCGCCAGCAGCAAAGGGACTACCACAGATACGCAGTATTTT. The V call is TRBV5-1, the J call TRBJ2-3; 7 nucleotides line up with TRBD2. The V gene's germline CDR1 is SGHRS and CDR2 YFSETQ. CDR3 length equals 14 residues. V was pared by 4 bases and J by 2 bases, with 4 bases of the junction left unmatched.

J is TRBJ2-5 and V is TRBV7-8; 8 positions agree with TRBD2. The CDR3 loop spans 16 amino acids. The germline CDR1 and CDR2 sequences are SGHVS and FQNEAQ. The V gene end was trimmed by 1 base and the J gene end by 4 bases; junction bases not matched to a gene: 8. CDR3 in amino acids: CASSLGGGRARETQYF. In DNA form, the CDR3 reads TGTGCCAGCAGCTTAGGCGGGGGGCGCGCCCGAGAGACCCAGTACTTC.

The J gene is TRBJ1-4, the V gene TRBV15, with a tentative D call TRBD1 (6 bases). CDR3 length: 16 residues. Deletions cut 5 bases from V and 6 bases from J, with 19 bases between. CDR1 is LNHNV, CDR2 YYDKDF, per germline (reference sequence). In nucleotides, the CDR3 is TGTGCCACCAGCCTGGGGGCGGTGAGTACCGATGAAAAACTGTTTTTT. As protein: CATSLGAVSTDEKLFF.

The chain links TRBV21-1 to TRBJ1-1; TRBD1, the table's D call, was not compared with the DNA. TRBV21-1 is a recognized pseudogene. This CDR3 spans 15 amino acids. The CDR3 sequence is CASKGKGSMNTEAFF. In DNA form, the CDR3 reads TGTGCCTCCAAGGGGAAAGGCTCCATGAACACTGAAGCTTTCTTT.

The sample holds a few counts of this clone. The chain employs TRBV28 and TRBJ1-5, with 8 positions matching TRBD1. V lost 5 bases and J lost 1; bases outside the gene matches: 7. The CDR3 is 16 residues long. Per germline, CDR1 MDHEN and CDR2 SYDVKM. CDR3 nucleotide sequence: TGTGCCAGCAGTCCCCCCCGACAGGGGAGCAATCAGCCCCAGCATTTT. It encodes CASSPPRQGSNQPQHF.

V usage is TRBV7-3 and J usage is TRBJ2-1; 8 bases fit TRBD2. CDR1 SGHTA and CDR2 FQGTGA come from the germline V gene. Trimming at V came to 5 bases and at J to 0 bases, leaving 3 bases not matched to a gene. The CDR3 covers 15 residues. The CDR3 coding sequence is TGTGCCAGCAGCCGCGGGGGGTCCTCCTACAATGAGCAGTTCTTC. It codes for CASSRGGSSYNEQFF.

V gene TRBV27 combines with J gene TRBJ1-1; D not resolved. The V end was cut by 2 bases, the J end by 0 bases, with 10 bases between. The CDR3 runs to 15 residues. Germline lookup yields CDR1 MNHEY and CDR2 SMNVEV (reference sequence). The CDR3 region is CASSLLPSVNTEAFF. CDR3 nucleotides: TGTGCCAGCAGTTTACTGCCCTCAGTGAACACTGAAGCTTTCTTT.

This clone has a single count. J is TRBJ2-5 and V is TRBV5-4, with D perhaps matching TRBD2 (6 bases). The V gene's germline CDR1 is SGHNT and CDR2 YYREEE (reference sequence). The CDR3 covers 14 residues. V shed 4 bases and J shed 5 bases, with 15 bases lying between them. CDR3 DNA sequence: TGTGCCAGCAGCGTAGACGGGGGTGGGGAGACCCAGTACTTC. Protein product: CASSVDGGGETQYF.

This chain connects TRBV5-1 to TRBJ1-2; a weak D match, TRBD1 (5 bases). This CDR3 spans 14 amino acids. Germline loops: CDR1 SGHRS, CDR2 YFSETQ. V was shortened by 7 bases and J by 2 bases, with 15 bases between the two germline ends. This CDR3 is CASGAGQSNYGYTF. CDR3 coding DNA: TGCGCCAGCGGGGCAGGCCAGAGCAACTATGGCTACACCTTC.

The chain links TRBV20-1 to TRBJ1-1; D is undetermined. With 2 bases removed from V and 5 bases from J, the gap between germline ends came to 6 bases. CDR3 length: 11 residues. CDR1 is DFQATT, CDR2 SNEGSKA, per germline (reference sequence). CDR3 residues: CSARRETEAFF. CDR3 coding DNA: TGCAGTGCTAGACGGGAGACTGAAGCTTTCTTT.

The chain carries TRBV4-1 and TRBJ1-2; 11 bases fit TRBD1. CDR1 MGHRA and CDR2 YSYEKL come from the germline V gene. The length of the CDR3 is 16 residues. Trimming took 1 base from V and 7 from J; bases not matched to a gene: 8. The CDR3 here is CASSQVRDRGIGGYTF. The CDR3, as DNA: TGCGCCAGCAGCCAAGTGCGGGACAGGGGGATAGGTGGCTACACCTTC.

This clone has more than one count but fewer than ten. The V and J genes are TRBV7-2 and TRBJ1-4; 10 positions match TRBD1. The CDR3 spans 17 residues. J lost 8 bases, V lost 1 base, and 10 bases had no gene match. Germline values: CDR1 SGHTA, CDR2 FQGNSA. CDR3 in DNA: TGTGCCAGCAGCTTAGGGACAGGGGGGTCGTTCGGAGAAAAACTGTTTTTT. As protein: CASSLGTGGSFGEKLFF.

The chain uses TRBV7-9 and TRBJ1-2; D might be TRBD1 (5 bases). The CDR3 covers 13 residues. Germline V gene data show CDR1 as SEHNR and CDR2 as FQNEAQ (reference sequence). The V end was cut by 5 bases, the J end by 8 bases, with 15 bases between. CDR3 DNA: TGTGCCAGCAGCACAACGGGGGTCCCCGGCTACACCTTC. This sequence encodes CASSTTGVPGYTF.

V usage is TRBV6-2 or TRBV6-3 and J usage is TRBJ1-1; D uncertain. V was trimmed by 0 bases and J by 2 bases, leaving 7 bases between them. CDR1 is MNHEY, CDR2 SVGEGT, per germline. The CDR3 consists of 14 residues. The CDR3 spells CASSYSGFNTEAFF. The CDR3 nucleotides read TGTGCCAGCAGTTACTCCGGGTTTAACACTGAAGCTTTCTTT.

The chain's CDR3 is CASSESTTGRDQPQHF. The CDR3 DNA sequence: TGTGCCAGCAGTGAATCCACTACAGGGCGAGATCAGCCCCAGCATTTT. J is TRBJ1-5 and V is TRBV6-1, with a weak D call TRBD1 (6 bases). The CDR3 is 16 residues long. V lost 2 bases and J lost 5, with 16 bases in between. Per the germline V gene, CDR1 is MNHNS and CDR2 is SASEGT.

CDR3 DNA: TGTGCCAGCAGCCCCCTCGCGGGGGGGCCTTCCAATGAGCAGTTCTTC. Encoded protein: CASSPLAGGPSNEQFF. The chain joins TRBV7-3 to TRBJ2-1, with TRBD2 identical over 9 bases. Germline trimming cut 5 bases from V and 6 bases from J; bases unmatched to any gene: 11. Germline-derived CDR1 and CDR2 are SGHTA and FQGTGA. The CDR3 runs 16 residues.

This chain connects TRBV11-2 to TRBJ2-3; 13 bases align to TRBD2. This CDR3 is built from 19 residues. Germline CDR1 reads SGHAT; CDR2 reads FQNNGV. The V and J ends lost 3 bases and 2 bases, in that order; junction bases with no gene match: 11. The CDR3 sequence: CASSFPTSGGPAITDTQYF. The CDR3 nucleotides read TGTGCCAGCAGCTTCCCGACTAGCGGGGGGCCCGCTATCACAGATACGCAGTATTTT.

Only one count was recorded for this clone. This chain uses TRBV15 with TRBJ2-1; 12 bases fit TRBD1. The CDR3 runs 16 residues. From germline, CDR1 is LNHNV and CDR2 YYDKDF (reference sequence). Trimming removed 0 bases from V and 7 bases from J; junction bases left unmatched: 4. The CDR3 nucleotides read TGTGCCACCAGCAGAGAAACGGGACAGGGGGCGAATGAGCAGTTCTTC. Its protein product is CATSRETGQGANEQFF.

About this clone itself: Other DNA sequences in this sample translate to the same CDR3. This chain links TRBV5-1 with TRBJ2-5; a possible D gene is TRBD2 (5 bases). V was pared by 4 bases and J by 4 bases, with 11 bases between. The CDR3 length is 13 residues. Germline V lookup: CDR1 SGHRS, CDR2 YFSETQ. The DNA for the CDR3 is TGCGCCAGCAGCCTGGGCGGGCGAGAGACCCAGTACTTC. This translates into CASSLGGRETQYF.

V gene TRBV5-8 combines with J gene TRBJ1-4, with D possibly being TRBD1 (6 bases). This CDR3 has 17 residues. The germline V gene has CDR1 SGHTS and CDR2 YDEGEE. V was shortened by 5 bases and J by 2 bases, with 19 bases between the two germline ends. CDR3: CASSSGQQPPTNEKLFF. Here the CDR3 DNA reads TGTGCCAGCAGTTCAGGACAGCAGCCCCCGACTAATGAAAAACTGTTTTTT. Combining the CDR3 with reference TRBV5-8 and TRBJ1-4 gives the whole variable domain EAGVTQSPTHLIKTRGQQATLRCSPISGHTSVYWYQQALGLGLQFLLWYDEGEERNRGNFPPRFSGRQFPNYSSELNVNALELEDSALYLCASSSGQQPPTNEKLFFGSGTQLSVL.

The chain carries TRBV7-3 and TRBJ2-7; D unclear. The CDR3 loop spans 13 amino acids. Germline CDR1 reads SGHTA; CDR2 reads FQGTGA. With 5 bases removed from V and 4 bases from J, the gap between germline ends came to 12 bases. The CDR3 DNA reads TGTGCCAGCAGCCCATTTCCAGATTACGAGCAGTACTTC. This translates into CASSPFPDYEQYF. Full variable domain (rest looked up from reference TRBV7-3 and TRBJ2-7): GAGVSQTPSNKVTEKGKYVELRCDPISGHTALYWYRQSLGQGPEFLIYFQGTGAADDSGLPNDRFFAVRPEGSVSTLKIQRTERGDSAVYLCASSPFPDYEQYFGPGTRLTVT.

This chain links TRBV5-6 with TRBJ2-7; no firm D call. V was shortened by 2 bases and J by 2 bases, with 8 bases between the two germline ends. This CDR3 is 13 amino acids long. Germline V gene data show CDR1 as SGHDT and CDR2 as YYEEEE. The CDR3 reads CASSFYSPYEQYF. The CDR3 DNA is TGTGCCAGCAGCTTTTACAGCCCCTACGAGCAGTACTTC.

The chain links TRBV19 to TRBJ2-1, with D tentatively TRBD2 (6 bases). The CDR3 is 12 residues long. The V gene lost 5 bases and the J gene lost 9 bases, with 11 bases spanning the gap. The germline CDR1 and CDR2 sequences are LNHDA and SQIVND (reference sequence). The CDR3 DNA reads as TGTGCCAGTAGTGTAAGGGGAGGTGAGCAGTTCTTC. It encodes CASSVRGGEQFF.

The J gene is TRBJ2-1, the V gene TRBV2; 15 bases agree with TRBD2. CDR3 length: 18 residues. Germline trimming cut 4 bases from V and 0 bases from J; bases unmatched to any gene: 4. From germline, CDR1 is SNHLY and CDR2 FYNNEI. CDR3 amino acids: CASSALGLAGGSYNEQFF. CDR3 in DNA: TGTGCCAGCAGTGCCTTGGGACTAGCGGGGGGCTCCTACAATGAGCAGTTCTTC.

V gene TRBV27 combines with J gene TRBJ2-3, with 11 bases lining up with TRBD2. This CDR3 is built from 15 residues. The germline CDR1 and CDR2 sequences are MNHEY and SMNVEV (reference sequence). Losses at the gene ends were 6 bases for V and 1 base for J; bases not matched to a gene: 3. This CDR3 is CASRTLAGGTDTQYF. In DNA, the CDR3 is TGTGCCAGCAGAACACTAGCGGGGGGCACAGATACGCAGTATTTT.

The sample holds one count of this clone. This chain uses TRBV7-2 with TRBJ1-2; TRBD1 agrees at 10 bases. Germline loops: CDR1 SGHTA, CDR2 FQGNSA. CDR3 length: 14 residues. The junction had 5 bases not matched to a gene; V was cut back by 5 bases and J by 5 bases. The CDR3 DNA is TGTGCCAGCAGCCCCGGACAGGGGGTGTATGGCTACACCTTC. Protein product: CASSPGQGVYGYTF.

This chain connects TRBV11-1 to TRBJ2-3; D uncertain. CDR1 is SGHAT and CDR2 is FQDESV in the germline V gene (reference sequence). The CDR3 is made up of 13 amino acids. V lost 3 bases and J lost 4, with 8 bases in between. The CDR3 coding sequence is TGTGCCAGCAGCTTTATTAGTGCAGATACGCAGTATTTT. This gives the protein CASSFISADTQYF.